This entry lists 14 T cell receptor beta chains sequenced from one sample in a study of T cells in Graves' hyperthyroidism and ophthalmopathy. Amplified regions were TCR beta CDR3 sequences from RNA transcripts. HTBI primers were the set used in a first-round RT-PCR of the TCR CDR3. TCRdb reprocessed the multiplex PCR reads via MiXCR and lists one record per CDR3 protein. The sample carries some 210,000 distinct CDR3 sequences, 17% recorded once. Specimen: blood. The receptor source for this set is a man aged 45-65 years with Graves' hyperthyroidism.

This clonotype was detected a few times. This rearrangement joins TRBV10-2 to TRBJ2-5; D uncertain. V was shortened by 6 bases and J by 3 bases, with 11 bases between the two germline ends. CDR3 length equals 13 residues. Germline V gene lookup returns CDR1 WSHSY and CDR2 SAAADI. The CDR3 DNA is TGCGCCAGCAGGGCCCTGGGCGAAGAGACCCAGTACTTC. Protein product: CASRALGEETQYF.

This clonotype was recorded at least ten times. The chain has TRBV3-1 and TRBJ1-5; possibly TRBD1 for D (5 bases). From germline, CDR1 is LGHDT and CDR2 YNNKEL (reference sequence). This CDR3 is 16 amino acids long. V lost 1 base and J lost 1, with 11 bases in between. The CDR3 protein is CASSQGSDTSNQPQHF. The CDR3 DNA reads TGTGCCAGCAGCCAAGGTTCGGACACCAGCAATCAGCCCCAGCATTTT.

The DNA for the CDR3 is TGTGCCAGCAGCTCCCCAGGGGGAGTTACCGGGGATGGGGCCAACGTCCTGACTTTC. This encodes CASSSPGGVTGDGANVLTF. This chain links TRBV5-4 with TRBJ2-6; 7 bases fit TRBD1. The CDR3 totals 19 residues. Germline-derived CDR1 and CDR2 are SGHNT and YYREEE (reference sequence). V was pared by 3 bases and J by 3 bases, with 15 bases of the junction left unmatched.

J is TRBJ2-7 and V is TRBV20-1, with TRBD1 as a possible D gene (5 bases). Germline CDR1 and CDR2: DFQATT and SNEGSKA (reference sequence). The V and J ends lost 1 base and 2 bases respectively, with 6 bases between them. The CDR3 loop spans 12 amino acids. The CDR3 loop is CSARGGPYEQYF. The CDR3 DNA is TGCAGTGCTAGAGGGGGCCCCTACGAGCAGTACTTC.

This clonotype was seen ten or more times. The chain joins TRBV6-2 or TRBV6-3 to TRBJ1-1; no clear D gene. From germline, CDR1 is MNHEY and CDR2 SVGEGT. The CDR3 spans 11 residues. V lost 7 bases, J lost 8 bases, and 11 bases lay in between. The CDR3 loop reads CASTRGGEAFF. CDR3 bases: TGTGCCAGCACCAGAGGAGGGGAAGCTTTCTTT.

The gene calls are TRBV7-2 and TRBJ1-2; 8 bases are a match to TRBD1. The germline V gene encodes CDR1 SGHTA and CDR2 FQGNSA. V lost 5 bases, J lost 5 bases, and 16 bases stayed unmatched. The CDR3 runs 17 residues. CDR3 nucleotides: TGTGCCAGCAGCCTTCGGACAGGGAGAAGAGAGCTTTATGGCTACACCTTC. Encoded protein: CASSLRTGRRELYGYTF.

In this sample, this clonotype turned up a few times. The chain recombines TRBV7-3 with TRBJ2-3; possibly TRBD1 for D (8 bases). The CDR3 has 14 residues. Germline V gene data show CDR1 as SGHTA and CDR2 as FQGTGA. V shed 6 bases and J shed 9 bases, with 19 bases lying between them. CDR3 sequence (DNA): TGTGCCAGCAGTCTCGGGGGGACAGGAAACACGCAGTATTTT. It yields the protein CASSLGGTGNTQYF.

This clonotype was seen at least ten times. The chain has TRBV10-3 and TRBJ2-3; no clear D gene. The CDR3 contains 15 residues. Germline V gene data show CDR1 as ENHRY and CDR2 as SYGVKD. Trimming left V 6 bases short and J 4 bases short, with 17 bases between. The CDR3 is CAIRPAPGRADTQYF. As DNA, the CDR3 is TGTGCCATCAGGCCGGCCCCCGGTAGGGCAGATACGCAGTATTTT.

In this sample, this clonotype turned up many times. The CDR3 region is CASHPPLLAGEIYNEQFF. The CDR3 DNA reads as TGTGCCAGCCACCCCCCCCTACTAGCGGGAGAAATATACAATGAGCAGTTCTTC. The gene calls are TRBV28 and TRBJ2-1, with 11 bases identical to TRBD2. The CDR3 has 18 residues. Germline V gene sequence: CDR1 MDHEN, CDR2 SYDVKM. With 8 bases clipped from V and 4 bases from J, the junction kept 16 bases outside the gene matches.

This clonotype was counted a few times. CDR3 loop: CASRVSPDRGTEQYF. The CDR3 region has the DNA TGTGCCAGCAGGGTCTCACCGGACAGGGGAACCGAGCAGTACTTC. V gene TRBV7-2 combines with J gene TRBJ2-7; 9 positions agree with TRBD1. This CDR3 comprises 15 residues. Germline V gene lookup returns CDR1 SGHTA and CDR2 FQGNSA. The V and J ends lost 6 bases and 6 bases, in that order; junction bases with no gene match: 12. Combining the CDR3 with reference TRBV7-2 and TRBJ2-7 gives the whole variable domain GAGVSQSPSNKVTEKGKDVELRCDPISGHTALYWYRQSLGQGLEFLIYFQGNSAPDKSGLPSDRFSAERTGGSVSTLTIQRTQQEDSAVYLCASRVSPDRGTEQYFGPGTRLTVT.

This clonotype was seen many times. This chain connects TRBV6-1 to TRBJ2-7, with TRBD1 as a possible D gene (6 bases). The CDR3 totals 14 residues. Trimming took off 7 bases at V and 1 base at J, with 14 bases between the two ends. Germline CDR1 MNHNS, CDR2 SASEGT. The CDR3 region has the DNA TGTGCCAGCATTGCTCGGGACAATTCCTACGAGCAGTACTTC. Translated, it gives CASIARDNSYEQYF.

This clonotype was seen ten or more times. The chain has TRBV28 and TRBJ1-1; D remains unclear. CDR3 length: 16 residues. CDR1 and CDR2 (germline): MDHEN, SYDVKM. The V end was cut by 6 bases, the J end by 1 base, with 18 bases between. CDR3 coding DNA: TGTGCCAGCAGCTCCCCGGGGTCGGCAGCGAACACTGAAGCTTTCTTT. Translated, it gives CASSSPGSAANTEAFF.

A remark on this clonotype: Since the CDR3 does not end with the conserved phenylalanine or tryptophan, this likely comes from a read error. This rearrangement joins TRBV20-1 to TRBJ1-2; 8 bases align to TRBD1. CDR3 length: 14 amino acids. V lost 2 bases to trimming and J lost 6 bases; unmatched junction nucleotides: 8. In germline, CDR1 is DFQATT, CDR2 SNEGSKA (reference sequence). CDR3 nucleotide sequence: TGCAGTGCTAGACTATATAGGACAGGGAATGGCTACACCCTC. This gives the protein CSARLYRTGNGYTL.

The genes are TRBV6-2 or TRBV6-3 and TRBJ2-2, with TRBD2 matching 7 bases. J was trimmed by 5 bases and V by 4 bases; bases with no gene match: 10. The CDR3 sequence is 16 residues long. Germline V gene data show CDR1 as MNHEY and CDR2 as SVGEGT. This chain's CDR3 is CASSLGLAVWTGELFF. The CDR3 region has the DNA TGTGCCAGCAGTTTGGGTCTAGCGGTGTGGACCGGGGAGCTGTTTTTT.